Listed here are 11 T cell receptor beta chains from one sample, sequenced in a study of T-cell memory formation after mild COVID-19 (dated by TCRdb to about 2021). Preparation of the library involved 5' RACE. Sequencing took place on an Illumina NovaSeq 6000. TCRdb reprocessing: public reads trimmed at Q25 with fastp, clones called with MiXCR, in-frame beta chains kept. Every entry covers one CDR3 protein and lists the most common genes and DNA from its rows. Recorded for this sample are 200,000 to 300,000 distinct CDR3 sequences; around 15% of them occurred a single time. The ten largest clones capture 20% to 25% of the sample. Sequencing was done on a sample of PBMCs or a T cell subset sorted from them (not recorded which). These TCRs come from a man aged 18 to 35 who had mild COVID-19 (a few samples of this study predate the infection). The sample titles of this study are shuffled in the database, so cell type and time point are left out; the donor was told from shared clones.

The genes are TRBV13 and TRBJ2-2; a weak D match, TRBD1 (7 bases). CDR1 and CDR2 from the germline V gene are PRHDT and FYEKMQ (reference sequence). Trimming pared 5 bases from V and 0 bases from J, leaving 13 bases between. This CDR3 spans 16 amino acids. CDR3 in amino acids: CASSPGGLANTGELFF. The CDR3 coding sequence is TGTGCCAGCAGCCCAGGGGGACTCGCGAACACCGGGGAGCTGTTTTTT.

This clonotype showed up many times. The chain employs TRBV7-2 and TRBJ2-2; TRBD2 agrees at 10 bases. The CDR3 extends over 20 amino acids. V shed 1 base and J 4 bases; nucleotides not matched to a gene: 15. Germline CDR1 and CDR2: SGHTA and FQGNSA. The CDR3 DNA reads TGTGCCAGCAGCTTAGGGGGGCGCTGGGAGCGGGGGGGCGTCACCGGGGAGCTGTTTTTT. Its translation: CASSLGGRWERGGVTGELFF.

Ten or more counts support this clonotype. V and J are TRBV4-1 and TRBJ2-5; no firm D call. Germline V lookup: CDR1 MGHRA, CDR2 YSYEKL. Trimming cost V 4 bases and J 4 bases, with 10 bases left between them. The CDR3 is 13 residues long. Here the CDR3 DNA reads TGCGCCAGCAGCCCCCCGCTTTCAGAGACCCAGTACTTC. It is translated as CASSPPLSETQYF.

This clonotype was seen a handful of times. This chain connects TRBV20-1 to TRBJ2-3; 10 bases line up with TRBD1. CDR1 and CDR2 from the germline V gene are DFQATT and SNEGSKA (reference sequence). Trimming removed 6 bases from V and 1 base from J; junction bases left unmatched: 7. CDR3 length equals 15 residues. The CDR3 region has the DNA TGCAGTGCAAATTCCGGGACAGGGGGCACAGATACGCAGTATTTT. This gives the protein CSANSGTGGTDTQYF.

The chain has TRBV7-6 and TRBJ1-2; 7 positions agree with TRBD1. The germline V gene encodes CDR1 SGHVS and CDR2 FNYEAQ. CDR3 size: 15 residues. V was pared by 4 bases and J by 7 bases, with 12 bases of the junction left unmatched. The CDR3 here is CASSSQGGAGSGYTF. CDR3 nucleotides: TGTGCCAGCAGCTCCCAGGGGGGGGCAGGTAGTGGCTACACCTTC.

This chain's CDR3 is CASRGIATSGGPEQFF. As DNA, the CDR3 is TGCGCCAGCAGAGGAATCGCTACTAGCGGGGGGCCTGAGCAGTTCTTC. V usage is TRBV5-1 and J usage is TRBJ2-1, with 12 bases fitting TRBD2. Trimming cost V 5 bases and J 9 bases; bases outside gene matches: 12. The CDR3 totals 16 residues. Germline CDR1 SGHRS, CDR2 YFSETQ.

This clonotype was found a few times. The rearrangement joins TRBV6-2 or TRBV6-3 to TRBJ2-2; no clear D gene. The germline CDR1 and CDR2 sequences are MNHEY and SVGEGT. V was clipped by 3 bases and J by 7 bases, with 3 bases between them. There are 11 residues in the CDR3. CDR3 DNA sequence: TGTGCCAGCAGTTATGTCGGGGAGCTGTTTTTT. Its protein product is CASSYVGELFF.

This clonotype was seen more than once but under ten times. The chain couples TRBV20-1 to TRBJ2-7; D unclear. CDR1 is DFQATT, CDR2 SNEGSKA, per germline (reference sequence). The CDR3 runs to 15 residues. Trimming took 1 base from V and 0 from J, leaving 13 bases between them. Written as DNA, the CDR3 is TGCAGTGCTAGAGCCCCCGCGGTGAGCTCCTACGAGCAGTACTTC. Encoded protein: CSARAPAVSSYEQYF.

CDR3 sequence reads: CASSLNNEQYF. The CDR3 DNA follows: TGTGCCAGCAGCTTGAATAACGAGCAGTACTTC. V usage is TRBV7-9 and J usage is TRBJ2-7; no clear D gene. Germline-derived CDR1 and CDR2 are SEHNR and FQNEAQ (reference sequence). This CDR3 region has 11 residues. The V gene lost 3 bases and the J gene lost 5 bases, with 5 bases spanning the gap.

Here the CDR3 DNA reads TGTGCCAGCAGTTCGCCGGGACAGGGGCCCGGGAATGAGCAGTTCTTC. As protein: CASSSPGQGPGNEQFF. The chain employs TRBV28 and TRBJ2-1; 10 bases match TRBD1. The germline V gene has CDR1 MDHEN and CDR2 SYDVKM. This CDR3 contains 16 residues. Trimming at V came to 4 bases and at J to 7 bases, leaving 10 bases not matched to a gene. Complete variable domain (other parts from reference TRBV28 and TRBJ2-1): DVKVTQSSRYLVKRTGEKVFLECVQDMDHENMFWYRQDPGLGLRLIYFSYDVKMKEKGDIPEGYSVSREKKERFSLILESASTNQTSMYLCASSSPGQGPGNEQFFGPGTRLTVL.

The table lists this clonotype with many counts. The chain has TRBV12-3 or TRBV12-4 and TRBJ2-5; 8 positions agree with TRBD2. Germline trimming cut 6 bases from V and 3 bases from J; bases unmatched to any gene: 3. The CDR3 is made up of 13 amino acids. The CDR3 sequence is CASSRRGEETQYF. The CDR3 coding sequence is TGTGCCAGCAGCCGGCGGGGGGAAGAGACCCAGTACTTC.